This T cell receptor (beta chain) was sequenced for a study of T-cell reconstitution after alpha-beta-depleted transplantation in children. Study-wide findings and caveats: Newly produced T cells mostly accounted for T-cell counts and diversity one year post-transplant. Some patients showed high day-60 TCRbeta diversity, which derived from surviving recipient T cells and thymic progenitors. In patients about two months after transplant, alpha-beta T cells reportedly arose from several hundred expanded graft clones.

The CDR3 is 16 residues long. Unmatched junction bases numbered 2, after V lost 3 bases and J lost 5 bases. This clonotype was found many times. Its antigen is not known. As it was prepared, the TCRbeta library received unique molecular identifiers. MiXCR was run by TCRdb on the PCR reads, yielding one entry per CDR3 protein. The sample carries about 830,000 distinct CDR3 sequences, roughly 15% recorded once. The sequencing used PBMCs, mostly from graft donor cells, collected 360 days after TCRalphabeta/CD19-depleted stem cell transplant. The TCR originated in a male patient aged 10-17 years who had a stem cell transplant for acute lymphoblastic leukemia, so the T cells may come from the graft donor. The chain recombines TRBV12-3 or TRBV12-4 with TRBJ2-1, with 15 bases identical to TRBD2. CDR3 in amino acids: CASSLGLAGGNNEQFF. CDR3 DNA: TGTGCCAGCAGTTTGGGACTAGCGGGAGGCAACAATGAGCAGTTCTTC.